Listed here are 27 T cell receptor beta chains from one sample, sequenced in a study of vaccination effects on CD4 cells after COVID-19. The method was immunoSEQ multiplex PCR; TCRdb's version includes in-frame clones alone and lacks a portion of them. The sample gives tens of thousands of clones, more than 60% of which show up once; approximately 16% is in the top ten. With the ViraFEST assay, the study expanded antigen-specific CD4+ T cells using viral peptide pools, then sequenced them. It was after nine to ten days of culture that CD4+ T cells were isolated. Among the vaccine recipients, none had a prior SARS-CoV-2 infection, and nucleocapsid antibodies were negative. Their antigen targets remain unknown. The sequenced sample was CD4+ T cells from PBMCs cultured with SARS-CoV-2 spike peptides, obtained before COVID-19 vaccination. The receptors were sampled from a human donor who received a COVID-19 vaccine.

J is TRBJ1-1 and V is TRBV6-5, with D uncertain. V gave up 6 bases and J gave up 3 bases, with 14 bases separating them. Germline V gene lookup returns CDR1 MNHEY and CDR2 SVGAGI. The CDR3 runs to 14 residues. CDR3: CASSKKETDTEAFF. DNA for the CDR3: TGTGCCAGCAGCAAGAAAGAAACAGACACTGAAGCTTTCTTT.

The chain couples TRBV4-2 to TRBJ2-5, with TRBD1 as a possible D gene (7 bases). V was shortened by 0 bases and J by 5 bases, with 13 bases between the two germline ends. Germline values: CDR1 LGHNA, CDR2 YNFKEQ. The CDR3 contains 15 residues. The CDR3 nucleotides are TGTGCCAGCAGCCAAGACGGAGGGGGCGATGAGACCCAGTACTTC. Its translation: CASSQDGGGDETQYF.

The CDR3 DNA is TGTGCCAGCAGTGACGGTTACTCTGGGGCCAACGTCCTGACTTTC. It codes for CASSDGYSGANVLTF. This rearrangement joins TRBV6-2 or TRBV6-3 to TRBJ2-6; no clear D. V lost 5 bases and J 0 bases, leaving 8 bases between the germline ends. The CDR3 runs to 15 residues. CDR1 and CDR2 from the germline V gene are MNHEY and SVGEGT.

CDR3 region: CASSVAGGGLSYNEQFF. The CDR3 DNA is TGTGCCAGCAGCGTAGCGGGGGGGGGACTGTCCTACAATGAGCAGTTCTTC. The chain uses TRBV9 and TRBJ2-1; 8 nucleotides align to TRBD2. The CDR3 totals 17 residues. J gave up 1 base and V 0 bases, and 6 bases lay outside the gene matches. Germline V CDR1 and CDR2: SGDLS, YYNGEE.

In this sample, this clone turned up a few times. V and J are TRBV28 and TRBJ1-3, with D possibly matching TRBD1 (6 bases). V was shortened by 2 bases and J by 7 bases, with 9 bases between the two germline ends. The CDR3 runs 13 residues. In germline, CDR1 is MDHEN, CDR2 SYDVKM. CDR3 protein: CASSLRGGNTIYF. The CDR3 nucleotides read TGTGCCAGCAGTTTACGGGGGGGCAACACCATATATTTT.

This clone has more than one count but fewer than ten. This chain joins TRBV3-1 (or the pseudogene TRBV3-2) and TRBJ1-4, with 8 bases identical to TRBD1. Germline CDR1 reads LGHDT; CDR2 reads YNNKEL (reference sequence). The V segment lost 5 bases and the J segment 10 bases; nucleotides outside the gene matches: 15. The CDR3 runs 16 residues. The DNA of the CDR3 is TGTGCCAGCAGCGCGGGGGGACCAGGGGGCGCTGTAAAACTGTTTTTT. Protein product: CASSAGGPGGAVKLFF.

V is TRBV19 and J is TRBJ1-2; 9 nucleotides align to TRBD1. There are 15 residues in the CDR3. Germline values: CDR1 LNHDA, CDR2 SQIVND (reference sequence). V lost 5 bases and J lost 2; bases outside the gene matches: 6. CDR3 sequence (DNA): TGTGCCAGTAGTCCCAACGGACAGGGGAACTATGGCTACACCTTC. It is translated as CASSPNGQGNYGYTF.

This chain joins TRBV28 and TRBJ2-7; 9 nucleotides line up with TRBD2. This CDR3 comprises 15 residues. V shed 6 bases, J shed 0 bases, and the junction held 6 bases outside the gene matches. The V gene's germline CDR1 is MDHEN and CDR2 SYDVKM. This CDR3 reads CASRLGGGASYEQYF. CDR3 coding DNA: TGTGCCAGCAGGCTGGGCGGGGGGGCCTCCTACGAGCAGTACTTC. Complete variable domain (other parts from reference TRBV28 and TRBJ2-7): DVKVTQSSRYLVKRTGEKVFLECVQDMDHENMFWYRQDPGLGLRLIYFSYDVKMKEKGDIPEGYSVSREKKERFSLILESASTNQTSMYLCASRLGGGASYEQYFGPGTRLTVT.

This clone was detected once. The V gene is TRBV2, the J gene TRBJ1-5; weak D call: TRBD1 (6 bases). Germline V gene data show CDR1 as SNHLY and CDR2 as FYNNEI. This CDR3 region has 15 residues. V dropped 2 bases and J dropped 0 bases, with 8 bases sitting between them. Here the CDR3 DNA reads TGTGCCAGCAGTGAAAGGGGGAATAGCAATCAGCCCCAGCATTTT. Translated: CASSERGNSNQPQHF.

This clone occurred a few times. This rearrangement joins TRBV9 to TRBJ1-2; 10 nucleotides align to TRBD1. Germline V gives CDR1 SGDLS, CDR2 YYNGEE. Trimming took 3 bases from V and 2 from J; bases not matched to a gene: 1. The CDR3 covers 14 residues. CDR3 region: CASSAGQGNYGYTF. CDR3 DNA: TGTGCCAGCAGCGCGGGACAGGGGAACTATGGCTACACCTTC. Based on the CDR3 plus reference TRBV9 and TRBJ1-2, the full variable domain is DSGVTQTPKHLITATGQRVTLRCSPRSGDLSVYWYQQSLDQGLQFLIQYYNGEERAKGNILERFSAQQFPDLHSELNLSSLELGDSALYFCASSAGQGNYGYTFGSGTRLTVV.

The V call is TRBV5-4, the J call TRBJ2-7; the D gene could be TRBD1 or TRBD2 (5 bases each). CDR3 length: 13 amino acids. V was pared by 0 bases and J by 7 bases, with 11 bases between. Germline V gives CDR1 SGHNT, CDR2 YYREEE (reference sequence). The chain's CDR3 is CASSLGPWGEQYF. CDR3 bases: TGTGCCAGCAGCTTGGGGCCTTGGGGGGAGCAGTACTTC.

This chain joins TRBV19 and TRBJ2-1; 8 bases are shared with TRBD2. CDR1 and CDR2 from the germline V gene are LNHDA and SQIVND (reference sequence). Unmatched junction bases numbered 10, after V lost 6 bases and J lost 6 bases. The CDR3 covers 15 residues. In DNA, the CDR3 is TGTGCCAGTAGATCGAGCGGGAGAGGGGGCAATGAGCAGTTCTTC. Translating gives CASRSSGRGGNEQFF.

CDR3 sequence: CAWSDPWDYGYTF. In nucleotides, the CDR3 is TGTGCCTGGAGTGACCCCTGGGACTATGGCTACACCTTC. The genes are TRBV30 and TRBJ1-2, with D uncertain. Germline V gene data show CDR1 as GTSNPN and CDR2 as SVGIG (reference sequence). V gave up 1 base and J gave up 3 bases, with 9 bases separating them. CDR3 size: 13 residues.

The gene calls are TRBV3-1 (or the pseudogene TRBV3-2) and TRBJ2-7, with D perhaps TRBD1 (5 bases). Trimming shortened V by 4 bases and J by 2 bases, and 12 bases separated the two germline ends. The V gene's germline CDR1 is LGHDT and CDR2 YNNKEL (reference sequence). The CDR3 has 14 amino acids. CDR3 sequence (DNA): TGTGCCAGCAGCCTAGGCCAGGGCCCCTACGAGCAGTACTTC. It specifies CASSLGQGPYEQYF.

This clone showed up just a few times. The gene calls are TRBV6-5 and TRBJ1-1, with D maybe TRBD1 (5 bases). This CDR3 contains 15 residues. The V end was cut by 0 bases, the J end by 3 bases, with 11 bases between. Germline CDR1 reads MNHEY; CDR2 reads SVGAGI. Here the CDR3 reads CASSYSGQGYTEAFF. In DNA form, the CDR3 reads TGTGCCAGCAGTTACTCGGGGCAGGGATACACTGAAGCTTTCTTT.

This clone was counted between two and nine times. V and J are TRBV4-2 and TRBJ1-1, with D unresolved. Germline CDR1 is LGHNA and CDR2 is YNFKEQ. Trimming removed 0 bases from V and 9 bases from J, with 14 bases in between. The CDR3 spans 14 residues. The CDR3 loop reads CASSQEGGLRQAFF. The DNA of the CDR3 is TGTGCCAGCAGCCAAGAAGGTGGGCTCCGCCAAGCTTTCTTT.

This clone came up once. The genes are TRBV28 and TRBJ2-5, with 15 bases lining up with TRBD2. The V and J ends lost 8 bases and 5 bases, in that order; junction bases with no gene match: 6. The germline CDR1 and CDR2 sequences are MDHEN and SYDVKM. This CDR3 region has 15 residues. CDR3 in amino acids: CASGLAGGPGETQYF. CDR3 DNA sequence: TGTGCCAGCGGACTAGCGGGAGGGCCTGGGGAGACCCAGTACTTC.

This chain uses TRBV15 with TRBJ2-7; D gene ambiguous. The germline V gene encodes CDR1 LNHNV and CDR2 YYDKDF (reference sequence). Trimming cost V 1 base and J 0 bases, with 10 bases left between them. The CDR3 has 15 residues. The CDR3 loop reads CATSRGQTSSYEQYF. As DNA, the CDR3 is TGTGCCACCAGCAGAGGTCAGACCAGCTCCTACGAGCAGTACTTC.

V usage is TRBV6-2 or TRBV6-3 and J usage is TRBJ1-1, with no clear D. This CDR3 is built from 12 residues. Germline V gives CDR1 MNHEY, CDR2 SVGEGT. Trimming stripped 6 bases from V and 3 bases from J, with 8 bases between. The CDR3 reads CASRYGDTEAFF. The CDR3 DNA follows: TGTGCCAGCAGATACGGGGACACTGAAGCTTTCTTT.

The chain recombines TRBV9 with TRBJ1-2; D is perhaps TRBD1 (6 bases). The germline V and J ends were trimmed by 0 bases and 8 bases, with 14 bases remaining between them. The CDR3 length is 14 residues. Germline V gene lookup returns CDR1 SGDLS and CDR2 YYNGEE. CDR3: CASSVGNRAYGYTF. In DNA, the CDR3 is TGTGCCAGCAGCGTAGGAAACAGGGCCTACGGCTACACCTTC.

The chain recombines TRBV5-4 with TRBJ1-1; TRBD1 aligns across 7 bases. This CDR3 comprises 14 residues. J was trimmed by 1 base and V by 2 bases; bases with no gene match: 2. The germline CDR1 and CDR2 sequences are SGHNT and YYREEE (reference sequence). As DNA, the CDR3 is TGTGCCAGCAGCTTCGGGACAGAGAACACTGAAGCTTTCTTT. Translating gives CASSFGTENTEAFF. The complete variable domain, with remaining parts taken from reference TRBV5-4 and TRBJ1-1, reads ETGVTQSPTHLIKTRGQQVTLRCSSQSGHNTVSWYQQALGQGPQFIFQYYREEENGRGNFPPRFSGLQFPNYSSELNVNALELDDSALYLCASSFGTENTEAFFGQGTRLTVV.

The CDR3 reads CAITPGAGVHYEQYF. In DNA, the CDR3 is TGTGCCATCACCCCCGGGGCGGGTGTTCACTACGAGCAGTACTTC. The rearrangement uses TRBV10-3 and TRBJ2-7; D possibly uses TRBD1 or TRBD2 (5 bases each). V was pared by 7 bases and J by 3 bases, with 19 bases between. Germline V gene lookup returns CDR1 ENHRY and CDR2 SYGVKD. The CDR3 is made up of 15 amino acids.

The J gene is TRBJ2-6, the V gene TRBV3-1 (or the pseudogene TRBV3-2); maybe TRBD1 (6 bases). This CDR3 contains 18 residues. Trimming removed 4 bases from V and 2 bases from J, with 18 bases in between. CDR1 is LGHDT and CDR2 is YNNKEL in the germline V gene (reference sequence). The CDR3 nucleotides are TGTGCCAGCAGCCCCCACCGGGACACCGACACTGGGGCCAACGTCCTGACTTTC. Translation: CASSPHRDTDTGANVLTF.

The CDR3 is CASSLGDRGHVGTIYF. The DNA for the CDR3 is TGCGCCAGCAGCTTAGGCGACAGGGGGCATGTCGGCACCATATATTTT. The chain employs TRBV5-1 and TRBJ1-3; 10 nucleotides match TRBD1. The CDR3 covers 16 residues. CDR1 and CDR2 from the germline V gene are SGHRS and YFSETQ. Unmatched junction bases numbered 11, after V lost 2 bases and J lost 9 bases.

The V and J genes are TRBV2 and TRBJ1-1; D is ambiguous. CDR1 and CDR2 (germline): SNHLY, FYNNEI. Deletions cut 4 bases from V and 5 bases from J, with 11 bases between. CDR3 length: 13 residues. CDR3 DNA: TGTGCCAGCAGTGTTGTGGAGGGAACTGAAGCTTTCTTT. Translating gives CASSVVEGTEAFF.

This clone has just a few counts. The J gene is TRBJ2-3, the V gene TRBV7-2; D remains ambiguous. This CDR3 comprises 13 residues. The germline V gene has CDR1 SGHTA and CDR2 FQGNSA. V was shortened by 2 bases and J by 0 bases, with 3 bases between the two germline ends. The DNA for the CDR3 is TGTGCCAGCAGCTTACCTAGCACAGATACGCAGTATTTT. Protein sequence: CASSLPSTDTQYF.

The CDR3 region is CASGLVHHAGSSYEQYF. CDR3 DNA: TGTGCTAGTGGTTTGGTACACCACGCAGGGTCCTCCTACGAGCAGTACTTC. The V and J genes are TRBV12-5 and TRBJ2-7, with TRBD1 as a possible D gene (5 bases). V lost 0 bases to trimming and J lost 0 bases, with 15 bases between them. The germline V gene encodes CDR1 LGHNT and CDR2 FRNRAP. The CDR3 consists of 17 residues.